This is a list of T cell receptor beta chains from one sample in a study of blood T cell repertoires in COVID-19. The table came from immunoSEQ multiplex PCR; TCRdb's copy has only in-frame clones and leaves some out. The repertoire holds some 95,000 clones, with 80% as singletons. Sequenced material: peripheral blood. These receptors were taken from a man in his fifties or sixties who had recovered from COVID-19. CDR3s include the opening cysteine and the closing phenylalanine or tryptophan. D genes are given only for firm matches. Not every row has a clone size; where given, it reads once, few, many or a size class.

clone_size j_call v_call d_call cdr3_nt cdr3_aa
many TRBJ2-5 TRBV3-1/TRBV3-2 TRBD2 TGTGCCAGCAGCCTGGCGGGAGTTCGTCAAGAGACCCAGTACTTC CASSLAGVRQETQYF
. TRBJ1-1 TRBV5-1 TRBD1 TGCGCCAGCAGCTCGGGACAGGGGGCATGGACTGAAGCTTTCTTT CASSSGQGAWTEAFF
. TRBJ1-1 TRBV5-4 TRBD1 TGTGCCAGCAGCTGGGACAGCGCGAACACTGAAGCTTTCTTT CASSWDSANTEAFF
. TRBJ1-6 TRBV27 . TGTGCCAGCAGATACGCGGTCGGACCCCTCCACTTT CASRYAVGPLHF
. TRBJ2-5 TRBV3-1/TRBV3-2 . TGTGCCAGCAGCCGTAGCAGGGGCCAGGGGGAGACCCAGTACTTC CASSRSRGQGETQYF
large TRBJ2-1 TRBV6-4 TRBD2 TGTGCCAGCAGTGACTCGACTAGCGGGAGCAATGAGCAGTTCTTC CASSDSTSGSNEQFF
. TRBJ1-2 TRBV5-1 . TGCGCCAGCAGCTTGGCGAACAGGGAGGGTGGCTACACCTTC CASSLANREGGYTF
. TRBJ2-1 TRBV5-1 TRBD1 TGCGCCAGCAGTTTACAGGGGTTAGGCGCCAATGAGCAGTTCTTC CASSLQGLGANEQFF
. TRBJ1-5 TRBV19 . TGTGCCAGTAGTCCACAGGGCCGCTCCAGCAATCAGCCCCAGCATTTT CASSPQGRSSNQPQHF
once TRBJ2-7 TRBV6-2/TRBV6-3 . TGTGCCAGCAGTTACTCTACCCAGGCCGAGAGCGAGCAGTACTTC CASSYSTQAESEQYF
. TRBJ2-5 TRBV24-1 . TGTGCCACCAGTAGTCGGTCCGTAGAGACCCAGTACTTC CATSSRSVETQYF
. TRBJ2-2 TRBV11-3 TRBD1 TGTGCCAGCAGTAAGGACAGGGGGCTTTACACCGGGGAGCTGTTTTTT CASSKDRGLYTGELFF
. TRBJ2-3 TRBV2 TRBD1 TGTGCCAGCAGCCCCGGGACAGGGTCTTCTACGCAGTATTTT CASSPGTGSSTQYF
once TRBJ1-2 TRBV30 TRBD1 TGTGCCTGGAAGCGGGGGACAGCTGGCTACACCTTC CAWKRGTAGYTF
once TRBJ2-1 TRBV5-6 TRBD1 TGTGCCAGCAGCCGGGACAGCTGGAATGAGCAGTTCTTC CASSRDSWNEQFF
. TRBJ1-5 TRBV7-2 . TGTGCCAGCAGCTTAAAGGGGCGCGCCCAGCATTTT CASSLKGRAQHF
. TRBJ1-4 TRBV5-1 TRBD1 TGCGCCAGCAGCTTGGGAGACAGGGTCGGAGGTGAAAAACTGTTTTTT CASSLGDRVGGEKLFF
many TRBJ2-1 TRBV6-4 TRBD1 TGTGCCAGCAGTGACTCGGCAGGGGGCAATGAGCAGTTCTTC CASSDSAGGNEQFF
. TRBJ1-2 TRBV3-1/TRBV3-2 TRBD1 TGTGCCAGCAGCCAGAGACAGGGGATCTACACCTTC CASSQRQGIYTF
once TRBJ1-5 TRBV7-2 . TGTGCCAGCAGCTTGAGTAATCAGCCCCAGCATTTT CASSLSNQPQHF
. TRBJ2-7 TRBV27 TRBD2 TGTGCCAGCAGTTCTCTAGCGGTCCCCTACGAGCAGTACTTC CASSSLAVPYEQYF
. TRBJ2-3 TRBV5-1 TRBD1 TGCGCCAGCAGCTCACGACAGGGTGGGGGCACAGATACGCAGTATTTT CASSSRQGGGTDTQYF
. TRBJ2-7 TRBV13 . TGTGCCAGCAGCGCCACGGGATACTCCTACGAGCAGTACTTC CASSATGYSYEQYF
. TRBJ1-6 TRBV4-2 . TGTGCCAGCAGCCAAGGAGAGAATAATTCACCCCTCCACTTT CASSQGENNSPLHF
. TRBJ2-5 TRBV6-5 TRBD1 TGTGCCAGCCGGGGGACAGGTATCAGGGGGGAGACCCAGTACTTC CASRGTGIRGETQYF
. TRBJ2-3 TRBV9 . TGTGCCAGCAACGTCGGTTTCACAGATACGCAGTATTTT CASNVGFTDTQYF
. TRBJ1-5 TRBV27 TRBD1 TGTGCCAGCAGTTTAGACAGGGCTCAGCCCCAGCATTTT CASSLDRAQPQHF
once TRBJ1-4 TRBV18 TRBD1 TGTGCCAGCTCACGACAGGGGGCAACTAATGAAAAACTGTTTTTT CASSRQGATNEKLFF
once TRBJ1-5 TRBV2 TRBD1 TGTGCCAGCAGTGGGACAGGGGATCAGCCCCAGCATTTT CASSGTGDQPQHF
. TRBJ2-1 TRBV5-1 . TGCGCCAGCAGCGCCCGGGACTCAAACAATGAGCAGTTCTTC CASSARDSNNEQFF
. TRBJ1-1 TRBV4-1 . TGCGCCAGCAGCCAAGATCGCGGGACTGAAGCTTTCTTT CASSQDRGTEAFF
. TRBJ2-7 TRBV19 . TGTGCCAGTAGTACCACAAGTGGTCCCGAGCAGTACTTC CASSTTSGPEQYF
. TRBJ1-5 TRBV27 . TGTGCCAGCAGTCACGACAGAAGCAATCAGCCCCAGCATTTT CASSHDRSNQPQHF
. TRBJ2-3 TRBV28 TRBD1 TGTGCCAGCAGGACAGGGGGGCAGAGACGCACAGATACGCAGTATTTT CASRTGGQRRTDTQYF
. TRBJ1-4 TRBV11-2 . TGTGCCAGCAGCTTCATTCAGGGCCAAGGGAAACTGTTTTTT CASSFIQGQGKLFF
. TRBJ1-2 TRBV19 TRBD1 TGTGCCAGTAACTCCTGGGACAGGACTAACTATGGCTACACCTTC CASNSWDRTNYGYTF
. TRBJ2-1 TRBV19 TRBD2 TGTGCCAGTAGCGGGACTAGTCGCTCCGGCAATGAGCAGTTCTTC CASSGTSRSGNEQFF
. TRBJ1-2 TRBV6-1 . TGTGCCAGCAGTGTGAGAAGAGGAGGTGAGGCTAACTATGGCTACACCTTC CASSVRRGGEANYGYTF
. TRBJ2-1 TRBV5-1 TRBD2 TGCGCCAGCAGACCGACTAGCGGGACGAACAATGAGCAGTTCTTC CASRPTSGTNNEQFF
once TRBJ1-4 TRBV2 TRBD1 TGTGCCAGCAGTGATGCGATGGACAGGGGGAATGAAAAACTGTTTTTT CASSDAMDRGNEKLFF
. TRBJ1-2 TRBV10-3 TRBD1 TGTGCCATCAGTGCCTCAGGGGGCCGGGCTGGCTACACCTTC CAISASGGRAGYTF
. TRBJ1-1 TRBV3-1/TRBV3-2 TRBD1 TGTGCCAGCAGCCAGGGTCAGGGGGCCACTGAAGCTTTCTTT CASSQGQGATEAFF
once TRBJ1-2 TRBV3-1/TRBV3-2 . TGTGCCAGCAGCCAAGCGCTAGGGGATGGCTACACCTTC CASSQALGDGYTF
. TRBJ2-3 TRBV4-2 TRBD2 TGTGCCAGCAGCGGTGCAGCGGGGGGATTCACAGATACGCAGTATTTT CASSGAAGGFTDTQYF